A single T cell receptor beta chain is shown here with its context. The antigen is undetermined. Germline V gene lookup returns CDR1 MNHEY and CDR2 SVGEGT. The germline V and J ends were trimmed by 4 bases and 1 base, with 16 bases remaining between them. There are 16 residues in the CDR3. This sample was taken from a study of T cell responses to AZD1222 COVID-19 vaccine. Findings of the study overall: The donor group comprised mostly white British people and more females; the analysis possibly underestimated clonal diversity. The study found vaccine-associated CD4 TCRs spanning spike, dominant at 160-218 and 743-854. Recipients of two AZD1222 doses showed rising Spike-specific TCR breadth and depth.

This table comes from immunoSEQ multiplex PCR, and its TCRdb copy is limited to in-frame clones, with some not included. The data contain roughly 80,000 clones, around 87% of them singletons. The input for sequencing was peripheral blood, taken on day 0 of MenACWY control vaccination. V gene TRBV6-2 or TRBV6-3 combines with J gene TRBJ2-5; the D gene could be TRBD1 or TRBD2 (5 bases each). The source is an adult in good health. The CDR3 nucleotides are TGTGCCAGCAGTTCCGACCGTTCCGGGGCCCAAGAGACCCAGTACTTC. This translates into CASSSDRSGAQETQYF.